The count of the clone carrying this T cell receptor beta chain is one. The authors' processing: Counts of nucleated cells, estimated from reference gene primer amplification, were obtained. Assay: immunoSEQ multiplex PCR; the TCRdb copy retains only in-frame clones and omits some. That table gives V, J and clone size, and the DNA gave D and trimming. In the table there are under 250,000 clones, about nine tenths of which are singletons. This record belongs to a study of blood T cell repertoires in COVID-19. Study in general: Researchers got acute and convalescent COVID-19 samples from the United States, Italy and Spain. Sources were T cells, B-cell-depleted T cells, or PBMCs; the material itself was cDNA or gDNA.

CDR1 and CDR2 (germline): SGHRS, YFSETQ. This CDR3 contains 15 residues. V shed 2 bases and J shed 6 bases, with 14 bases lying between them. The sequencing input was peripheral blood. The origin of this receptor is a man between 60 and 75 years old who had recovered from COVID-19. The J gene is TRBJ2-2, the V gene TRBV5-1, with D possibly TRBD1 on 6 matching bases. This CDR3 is CASSFDPGVAGELFF. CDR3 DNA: TGCGCCAGCAGCTTTGATCCAGGGGTAGCCGGGGAGCTGTTTTTT.